The clone carrying this TCR beta chain was picked up a small number of times. The record originates from a study of blood T cell repertoires in COVID-19. Study in general: There were acute and convalescent COVID-19 samples, and they came from the United States, Italy and Spain. PBMCs, B-cell-depleted T cells, or T cells provided the cDNA or gDNA that made up the material.

The germline gives CDR1 SGDLS, CDR2 YYNGEE. V was pared by 0 bases and J by 3 bases, with 10 bases between. The length of the CDR3 is 14 residues. Source study methods: Using reference gene primer amplification, nucleated cell counts were estimated. Using immunoSEQ multiplex PCR, the repertoire was profiled, and TCRdb retains in-frame clones only, with some absent. From that table come the V and J calls and clone size; the DNA was used to work out D and trimming. This table has some 240,000 clones, 80% appearing once. Specimen: peripheral blood. The chain has TRBV9 and TRBJ2-7; no reliable D call. This receptor was identified in a human donor in a cohort sampled during active COVID-19. CDR3 nucleotide sequence: TGTGCCAGCAGCGTAGGGTGGCGGATCTACGAGCAGTACTTC. Translation gives CASSVGWRIYEQYF.